A single sample is the source of the 9 T cell receptor beta chains below, sequenced in a study of blood T cell repertoires in COVID-19. Some clones are missing from TCRdb's copy, which holds only in-frame ones; the method was immunoSEQ multiplex PCR. The sample gives 150,000 to 200,000 clones, more than 80% of which show up once; just under 2% is in the top ten. The material sequenced was peripheral blood. The receptors stem from a woman aged 55-75 years with COVID-19, enrolled during active disease.

The rearrangement links TRBV18 to TRBJ2-1; tentative D call: TRBD2 (5 bases). The CDR3 sequence is 14 residues long. Germline V CDR1 and CDR2: KGHSH, LQKENI. Trimming shortened V by 3 bases and J by 7 bases, and 13 bases separated the two germline ends. The CDR3 region has the DNA TGTGCCAGCTCACCGAGGGAAGTGTTTAATGAGCAGTTCTTC. Protein: CASSPREVFNEQFF.

This clone was seen once. V and J are TRBV4-3 and TRBJ1-2; no clear D gene. This CDR3 comprises 15 residues. Trimming left V 3 bases short and J 7 bases short, with 18 bases between. From germline, CDR1 is LGHNA and CDR2 YSLEER. The CDR3 DNA reads TGCGCCAGCAGCCAGAGGAAAACGGGAAACGGTGGCTACACCTTC. It yields the protein CASSQRKTGNGGYTF.

The chain combines TRBV7-9 with TRBJ1-5; D remains ambiguous. The germline V and J ends were trimmed by 1 base and 3 bases, with 10 bases remaining between them. CDR3 size: 15 residues. Germline CDR1 and CDR2: SEHNR and FQNEAQ (reference sequence). The chain's CDR3 is CASSLGGLNNQPQHF. DNA of the CDR3: TGTGCCAGCAGCTTAGGAGGGTTGAACAATCAGCCCCAGCATTTT. The whole variable domain, remainder taken from reference TRBV7-9 and TRBJ1-5, is DTGVSQNPRHKITKRGQNVTFRCDPISEHNRLYWYRQTLGQGPEFLTYFQNEAQLEKSRLLSDRFSAERPKGSFSTLEIQRTEQGDSAMYLCASSLGGLNNQPQHFGDGTRLSIL.

This clone appeared once. CDR3: CASSQDAGGGDTQYF. CDR3 DNA sequence: TGCGCCAGCAGCCAAGACGCTGGCGGGGGGGATACGCAGTATTTT. The chain links TRBV4-3 to TRBJ2-3, with TRBD2 matching 8 bases. This CDR3 has 15 residues. Germline V gene data show CDR1 as LGHNA and CDR2 as YSLEER. Trimming cost V 0 bases and J 6 bases; bases outside gene matches: 5.

The chain joins TRBV6-5 to TRBJ2-2; D is uncertain. V was shortened by 0 bases and J by 0 bases, with 8 bases between the two germline ends. The CDR3 spans 16 residues. From germline, CDR1 is MNHEY and CDR2 SVGAGI. The CDR3 region is CASSYSPGANTGELFF. CDR3 DNA: TGTGCCAGCAGTTACTCCCCGGGTGCGAACACCGGGGAGCTGTTTTTT.

The chain recombines TRBV11-2 with TRBJ1-1; the D gene is possibly TRBD1 (6 bases). Deletions cut 6 bases from V and 5 bases from J, with 16 bases between. CDR1 is SGHAT, CDR2 FQNNGV, per germline. This CDR3 has 14 amino acids. CDR3 region: CASRNSGHITEAFF. In DNA, the CDR3 is TGTGCCAGCAGAAACTCGGGACACATTACTGAAGCTTTCTTT.

In nucleotides, the CDR3 is TGTGCCAGCAGCTTAGTGGGGGCCACTAACTATGGCTACACCTTC. Its translation: CASSLVGATNYGYTF. V gene TRBV7-2 combines with J gene TRBJ1-2; possibly TRBD1 for D (6 bases). Germline V gene sequence: CDR1 SGHTA, CDR2 FQGNSA. Trimming stripped 1 base from V and 0 bases from J, with 9 bases between. The CDR3 sequence is 15 residues long.

The chain is built from TRBV5-1 and TRBJ1-1; D perhaps matches TRBD1 (6 bases). The CDR3 has 15 amino acids. Germline-derived CDR1 and CDR2 are SGHRS and YFSETQ. V gave up 0 bases and J gave up 2 bases, with 11 bases separating them. The CDR3 sequence: CASSLVLGGNTEAFF. The CDR3 region has the DNA TGCGCCAGCAGCTTGGTCCTAGGGGGTAACACTGAAGCTTTCTTT.

This clone was seen a single time. The chain combines TRBV25-1 with TRBJ1-1, with D possibly matching TRBD1 (6 bases). In germline, CDR1 is MGHDK, CDR2 SYGVNS. V was pared by 6 bases and J by 0 bases, with 8 bases between. This CDR3 has 13 amino acids. CDR3 protein: CASRQGMNTEAFF. The DNA of the CDR3 is TGTGCCAGCAGACAGGGCATGAACACTGAAGCTTTCTTT.